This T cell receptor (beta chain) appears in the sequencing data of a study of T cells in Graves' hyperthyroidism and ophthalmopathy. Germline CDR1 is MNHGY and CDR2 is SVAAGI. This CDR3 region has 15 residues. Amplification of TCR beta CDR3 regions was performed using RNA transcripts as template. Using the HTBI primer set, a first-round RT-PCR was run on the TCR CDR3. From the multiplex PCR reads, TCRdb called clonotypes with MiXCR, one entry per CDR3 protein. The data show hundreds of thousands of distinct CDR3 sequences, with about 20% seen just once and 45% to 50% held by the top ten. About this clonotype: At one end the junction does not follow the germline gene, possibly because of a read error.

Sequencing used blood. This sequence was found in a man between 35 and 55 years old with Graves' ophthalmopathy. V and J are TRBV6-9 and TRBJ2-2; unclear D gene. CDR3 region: CASGYGQLHTGELFF. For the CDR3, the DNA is TGTGCCAGCGGTTACGGGCAGCTACACACCGGGGAGCTGTTTTTT.